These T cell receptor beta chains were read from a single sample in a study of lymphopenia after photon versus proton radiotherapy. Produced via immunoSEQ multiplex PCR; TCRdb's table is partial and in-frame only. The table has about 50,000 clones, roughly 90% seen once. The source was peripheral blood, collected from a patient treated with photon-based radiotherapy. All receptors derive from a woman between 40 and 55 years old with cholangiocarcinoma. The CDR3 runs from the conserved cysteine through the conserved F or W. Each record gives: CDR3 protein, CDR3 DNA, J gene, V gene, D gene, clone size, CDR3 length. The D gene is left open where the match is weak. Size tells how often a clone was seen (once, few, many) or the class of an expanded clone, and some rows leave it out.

cdr3_aa: CAIKGGEGPSSYEQYF; cdr3_nt: TGTGCCATCAAGGGGGGGGAAGGCCCAAGCAGCTACGAGCAGTACTTC; j_call: TRBJ2-7; v_call: TRBV10-3; d_call: NA; clone_size: once; cdr3_length: 16
cdr3_aa: CASSAHGQGAGPQHF; cdr3_nt: TGTGCCAGCAGTGCCCACGGACAGGGCGCAGGGCCCCAGCATTTT; j_call: TRBJ1-5; v_call: TRBV2; d_call: TRBD1; clone_size: NA; cdr3_length: 15
cdr3_aa: CASSLVRTSGSLGEQYF; cdr3_nt: TGTGCCAGCAGCTTAGTGAGGACTAGCGGGAGTTTGGGCGAGCAGTACTTC; j_call: TRBJ2-7; v_call: TRBV7-2; d_call: TRBD2; clone_size: NA; cdr3_length: 17
cdr3_aa: CASSLRAGFTNQPQHF; cdr3_nt: TGTGCCAGCAGCTTAAGGGCAGGCTTCACCAATCAGCCCCAGCATTTT; j_call: TRBJ1-5; v_call: TRBV7-8; d_call: NA; clone_size: NA; cdr3_length: 16
cdr3_aa: CASSLVQGDGYTF; cdr3_nt: TGTGCCAGCAGCTTAGTTCAGGGGGATGGCTACACCTTC; j_call: TRBJ1-2; v_call: TRBV7-8; d_call: TRBD1; clone_size: NA; cdr3_length: 13
cdr3_aa: CASSVQQGPLGEQYF; cdr3_nt: TGTGCCAGCAGTGTTCAACAGGGGCCCCTCGGGGAGCAGTACTTC; j_call: TRBJ2-7; v_call: TRBV2; d_call: TRBD1; clone_size: NA; cdr3_length: 15
cdr3_aa: CASRASEGLGTSYEQYF; cdr3_nt: TGTGCCAGCCGTGCCTCAGAGGGCCTCGGCACGTCCTACGAGCAGTACTTC; j_call: TRBJ2-7; v_call: TRBV6-1; d_call: NA; clone_size: NA; cdr3_length: 17
cdr3_aa: CASSEGRVGTPYNEQFF; cdr3_nt: TGTGCCAGCAGTGAAGGTAGGGTGGGGACCCCTTACAATGAGCAGTTCTTC; j_call: TRBJ2-1; v_call: TRBV6-1; d_call: NA; clone_size: once; cdr3_length: 17
cdr3_aa: CASSMVGYEQYF; cdr3_nt: TGTGCCAGTAGTATGGTGGGCTACGAGCAGTACTTC; j_call: TRBJ2-7; v_call: TRBV19; d_call: NA; clone_size: NA; cdr3_length: 12
cdr3_aa: CASSSTGAGYTF; cdr3_nt: TGTGCCAGCAGCTCGACAGGGGCTGGCTACACCTTC; j_call: TRBJ1-2; v_call: TRBV11-2; d_call: TRBD1; clone_size: NA; cdr3_length: 12
cdr3_aa: CASSRLAGSSYEQYF; cdr3_nt: TGTGCCAGCAGTCGCCTGGCAGGTAGCTCCTACGAGCAGTACTTC; j_call: TRBJ2-7; v_call: TRBV2; d_call: NA; clone_size: NA; cdr3_length: 15
cdr3_aa: CASRPTGRGDTQYF; cdr3_nt: TGTGCCAGCAGACCGACAGGTCGTGGAGATACGCAGTATTTT; j_call: TRBJ2-3; v_call: TRBV5-8; d_call: NA; clone_size: NA; cdr3_length: 14
cdr3_aa: CASSLDRDTSMSQYF; cdr3_nt: TGTGCCAGCAGCTTAGATCGGGACACATCTATGTCCCAGTACTTC; j_call: TRBJ2-5; v_call: TRBV11-2; d_call: NA; clone_size: NA; cdr3_length: 15
cdr3_aa: CASSWTDSNQPQHF; cdr3_nt: TGTGCCAGTAGTTGGACAGATAGCAATCAGCCCCAGCATTTT; j_call: TRBJ1-5; v_call: TRBV19; d_call: NA; clone_size: NA; cdr3_length: 14
cdr3_aa: CATTGSEAFF; cdr3_nt: TGTGCCACCACCGGCTCTGAAGCTTTCTTT; j_call: TRBJ1-1; v_call: TRBV6-5; d_call: NA; clone_size: NA; cdr3_length: 10
cdr3_aa: CASSRLRTGNYGYTF; cdr3_nt: TGTGCCAGCAGTCGACTCCGGACTGGTAACTATGGCTACACCTTC; j_call: TRBJ1-2; v_call: TRBV28; d_call: NA; clone_size: NA; cdr3_length: 15
cdr3_aa: CASNLGGSGANVLTF; cdr3_nt: TGTGCCAGCAATTTGGGGGGATCTGGGGCCAACGTCCTGACTTTC; j_call: TRBJ2-6; v_call: TRBV28; d_call: NA; clone_size: NA; cdr3_length: 15
cdr3_aa: CASSSGTANYGYTF; cdr3_nt: TGTGCCAGCAGCTCCGGGACAGCTAACTATGGCTACACCTTC; j_call: TRBJ1-2; v_call: TRBV11-1; d_call: TRBD1; clone_size: NA; cdr3_length: 14
cdr3_aa: CASSKDPMSYEQYF; cdr3_nt: TGCGCCAGCAGCAAGGACCCCATGAGCTACGAGCAGTACTTC; j_call: TRBJ2-7; v_call: TRBV5-1; d_call: NA; clone_size: NA; cdr3_length: 14
cdr3_aa: CASSFSAHNEQFF; cdr3_nt: TGTGCCAGCAGTTTCAGCGCCCACAATGAGCAGTTCTTC; j_call: TRBJ2-1; v_call: TRBV27; d_call: NA; clone_size: NA; cdr3_length: 13
cdr3_aa: CATARDRAYNEQFF; cdr3_nt: TGTGCGACAGCACGGGACAGGGCCTACAATGAGCAGTTCTTC; j_call: TRBJ2-1; v_call: TRBV6-1; d_call: TRBD1; clone_size: NA; cdr3_length: 14
cdr3_aa: CAIHAGSIDEKLFF; cdr3_nt: TGTGCCATCCATGCAGGGAGTATAGATGAAAAACTGTTTTTT; j_call: TRBJ1-4; v_call: TRBV6-6; d_call: NA; clone_size: NA; cdr3_length: 14